This record concerns one T cell receptor (beta chain) sequence. Its antigen is not known. These data come from a study of Ad26.COV2.S vaccination and SARS-CoV-2 variants. On the study more broadly: Intramuscular Ad26.COV2.S at 5x10^10 or 1x10^11 viral particles.

Clones were read by immunoSEQ multiplex PCR, and TCRdb kept only the in-frame ones, dropping some. The table shows more than 300,000 clones, with approximately 90% occurring only once. This CDR3 has 14 residues. From germline, CDR1 is MNHEY and CDR2 SVGEGT. V was trimmed by 6 bases and J by 7 bases, leaving 18 bases between them. Study-wide results and limits: The study found higher spike-specific TCR breadth in vaccine than placebo recipients.

The treatment is: some 20 received Ad26.COV2.S at low or high dose, single or two shots; 5 received placebo; per-sample allocation not given. The study sampled participants on day 63 after the first vaccine or placebo injection. This person who donated was an adult of 18-55 years in Boston. SARS-CoV-2 spike from the Wuhan strain was encoded by the vaccine, an Ad26 vector. The gene calls are TRBV6-2 or TRBV6-3 and TRBJ2-5, with D tentatively TRBD1 (5 bases). The TCR originated in a person between 18 and 65 years old who received the Ad26.COV2.S COVID-19 vaccine or a placebo. Here the sequenced sample was peripheral blood, taken in a trial of Ad26.COV2.S vaccine versus placebo. The DNA of the CDR3 is TGTGCCAGCAGGTACCACTCAGGGAAAGGGACCCAGTACTTC. Translation: CASRYHSGKGTQYF.